Below are 20 T cell receptor beta chains sequenced from a single sample in a study of shared clonotypes between healthy human individuals (dated by TCRdb to about 2020). Receptor libraries were prepared by the immunoSEQ multiplex PCR assay. TCRdb took over this immuneACCESS table, retaining in-frame rearrangements with V and J assigned. Such tables are incomplete; in checked studies, under half of the missing clones stem from an unresolved V gene, and the remainder is unexplained. The sample table shows around 2,000,000 clones, and 85% to 95% are seen once. The ten biggest clones cover 0.13% of the sample. The sequenced material came from naive CD4+ T cells sorted from blood. The sample's cell subset or site, from its label and the paper: CD45RA+ positively selected. Receptor source: a man aged 18-30 years in good health.

CDR3 protein: CASSQANRGGYEQYF. The DNA for the CDR3 is TGCGCCAGCAGCCAAGCCAACAGAGGCGGGTACGAGCAGTACTTC. J is TRBJ2-7 and V is TRBV4-1; tentatively, D is TRBD2 (5 bases). CDR3 size: 15 residues. Trimming stripped 1 base from V and 4 bases from J, with 14 bases between. The germline gives CDR1 MGHRA, CDR2 YSYEKL.

This sequence joins TRBV28 and TRBJ2-3; D remains ambiguous. Trimming pared 5 bases from V and 6 bases from J, leaving 18 bases between. The CDR3 loop spans 15 amino acids. Germline V gene lookup returns CDR1 MDHEN and CDR2 SYDVKM. CDR3 sequence reads: CASSVPPPGADTQYF. CDR3 in DNA: TGTGCCAGCAGTGTTCCACCTCCCGGTGCGGATACGCAGTATTTT.

This clone occurred once. The chain uses TRBV9 and TRBJ2-1; no reliable D call. Germline V lookup: CDR1 SGDLS, CDR2 YYNGEE. The CDR3 covers 13 residues. Between the trimmed V and J ends, which lost 0 bases and 10 bases, there was a span of 11 bases. The CDR3: CASSVGSHREQFF. CDR3 nucleotides: TGTGCCAGCAGCGTAGGTAGTCACCGGGAGCAGTTCTTC.

This clone was recorded once. In DNA, the CDR3 is TGTGCCAGTAGTATCTCATACCAAGAGACCCAGTACTTC. This encodes CASSISYQETQYF. The V and J genes are TRBV19 and TRBJ2-5; no clear D. The V and J ends lost 3 bases and 0 bases respectively, with 5 bases between them. The CDR3 covers 13 residues. In germline, CDR1 is LNHDA, CDR2 SQIVND (reference sequence).

The chain couples TRBV19 to TRBJ2-5; 10 nucleotides align to TRBD1. The CDR3 covers 15 residues. Germline-derived CDR1 and CDR2 are LNHDA and SQIVND (reference sequence). The trim removed 5 bases at V and 3 bases at J, leaving 6 bases unmatched. The CDR3 bases are TGTGCCAGTAGTTCCTTGGGGACAGGGGAAGAGACCCAGTACTTC. It encodes CASSSLGTGEETQYF.

V is TRBV19 and J is TRBJ2-7, with D possibly matching TRBD1 (6 bases). From germline, CDR1 is LNHDA and CDR2 SQIVND (reference sequence). This CDR3 contains 15 residues. V shed 4 bases and J shed 0 bases, with 13 bases lying between them. For the CDR3, the DNA is TGTGCCAGTAGTACTCGACAGGCCCTCTCCTACGAGCAGTACTTC. This encodes CASSTRQALSYEQYF.

This clone came up once. The CDR3 nucleotides are TGTGCCAGCAGCCTCTTTACCCTAGTTGACAGAAAGGAAAAACTGTTTTTT. The encoded protein is CASSLFTLVDRKEKLFF. V and J are TRBV5-6 and TRBJ1-4, with D maybe TRBD1 (5 bases). Germline CDR1 SGHDT, CDR2 YYEEEE. The CDR3 sequence is 17 residues long. Trimming took 4 bases from V and 8 from J, leaving 24 bases between them.

The chain is built from TRBV6-5 and TRBJ1-1; possibly TRBD1 for D (6 bases). Trimming removed 10 bases at V and 4 bases at J, with 16 bases between. The CDR3 has 13 amino acids. CDR1 MNHEY and CDR2 SVGAGI come from the germline V gene. CDR3 loop: CATTGPGGTEAFF. Written as DNA, the CDR3 is TGTGCCACCACAGGGCCAGGCGGCACTGAAGCTTTCTTT.

As for this clone: The same CDR3 arises from other DNA sequences in this sample as well. V gene TRBV27 combines with J gene TRBJ1-6, with D hard to call. Germline lookup yields CDR1 MNHEY and CDR2 SMNVEV (reference sequence). The CDR3 runs to 15 residues. Trimming cost V 2 bases and J 7 bases, with 12 bases left between them. The CDR3: CASSLRRERNSPLHF. CDR3 DNA sequence: TGTGCCAGCAGTTTACGTCGTGAAAGGAATTCACCCCTCCACTTT.

The chain is built from TRBV11-2 and TRBJ2-3; the D gene is possibly TRBD2 (5 bases). The CDR3 extends over 17 amino acids. The V end lost 3 bases, the J end lost 2 bases, and 18 bases lay between the germline ends. Germline V gene sequence: CDR1 SGHAT, CDR2 FQNNGV. CDR3 nucleotide sequence: TGTGCCAGCAGCTTTAAGCGGACTGGCGGTCTCACAGATACGCAGTATTTT. The encoded protein is CASSFKRTGGLTDTQYF.

This chain uses TRBV29-1 with TRBJ1-3; weak D call: TRBD1 (5 bases). The length of the CDR3 is 14 residues. Germline CDR1 and CDR2: SQVTM and ANQGSEA. The CDR3 sequence is CTPGLPFFGNTIYF. The CDR3 DNA follows: TGCACTCCGGGACTGCCTTTTTTTGGAAACACCATATATTTT. The full variable domain, with the rest looked up from reference TRBV29-1 and TRBJ1-3, is SAVISQKPSRDICQRGTSLTIQCQVDSQVTMMFWYRQQPGQSLTLIATANQGSEATYESGFVIDKFPISRPNLTFSTLTVSNMSPEDSSIYLCTPGLPFFGNTIYFGEGSWLTVV.

The chain is built from TRBV7-9 and TRBJ2-3; D possibly corresponds to TRBD2 (7 bases). CDR3 length equals 16 residues. CDR1 SEHNR and CDR2 FQNEAQ come from the germline V gene (reference sequence). Trimming cost V 5 bases and J 2 bases, with 17 bases left between them. The chain's CDR3 is CASSPRGGGPTDTQYF. Here the CDR3 DNA reads TGTGCCAGCAGCCCTAGGGGCGGGGGCCCCACAGATACGCAGTATTTT.

This clone was picked up one time. V and J are TRBV28 and TRBJ1-2; D unclear. CDR3 length equals 14 residues. V gave up 4 bases and J gave up 7 bases, with 16 bases separating them. CDR1 and CDR2 from the germline V gene are MDHEN and SYDVKM. The chain's CDR3 is CASSSDPGEIGYTF. The CDR3 DNA is TGTGCCAGCAGTTCAGACCCCGGGGAGATTGGCTACACCTTC.

V and J are TRBV6-5 and TRBJ1-5; a possible D gene is TRBD1 (5 bases). CDR1 and CDR2 from the germline V gene are MNHEY and SVGAGI. V lost 5 bases and J 6 bases, leaving 14 bases between the germline ends. CDR3 length: 14 residues. CDR3 bases: TGTGCCAGCAGTCCCTCCGGGGCCGCTCAGCCCCAGCATTTT. Translation gives CASSPSGAAQPQHF.

The V call is TRBV29-1, the J call TRBJ2-3; 13 bases fit TRBD2. Germline values: CDR1 SQVTM, CDR2 ANQGSEA. This CDR3 has 15 amino acids. The trim removed 8 bases at V and 3 bases at J, leaving 8 bases unmatched. CDR3 DNA sequence: TGCAGCCCTGGACTAGCGGGAGAGATGACAGATACGCAGTATTTT. Translated: CSPGLAGEMTDTQYF.

The sample holds a few counts of this clone. V and J are TRBV18 and TRBJ2-1; perhaps TRBD2 as D (6 bases). V was trimmed by 2 bases and J by 0 bases, leaving 11 bases between them. Germline V gives CDR1 KGHSH, CDR2 LQKENI. CDR3 length equals 16 residues. CDR3 sequence: CASSPISGSSYNEQFF. DNA for the CDR3: TGTGCCAGCTCACCAATTAGCGGCAGCTCCTACAATGAGCAGTTCTTC. Combining the CDR3 with reference TRBV18 and TRBJ2-1 gives the whole variable domain NAGVMQNPRHLVRRRGQEARLRCSPMKGHSHVYWYRQLPEEGLKFMVYLQKENIIDESGMPKERFSAEFPKEGPSILRIQQVVRGDSAAYFCASSPISGSSYNEQFFGPGTRLTVL.

The chain links TRBV30 to TRBJ2-2; D gene unclear. V lost 0 bases and J lost 6, with 14 bases in between. The germline V gene encodes CDR1 GTSNPN and CDR2 SVGIG (reference sequence). The CDR3 loop spans 15 amino acids. The CDR3 loop reads CAWSVLPKESGELFF. In nucleotides, the CDR3 is TGTGCCTGGAGTGTACTACCCAAGGAGTCCGGGGAGCTGTTTTTT.

V is TRBV19 and J is TRBJ2-1; 9 bases are shared with TRBD1. In germline, CDR1 is LNHDA, CDR2 SQIVND (reference sequence). The CDR3 is 14 amino acids. V was pared by 2 bases and J by 9 bases, with 5 bases of the junction left unmatched. CDR3 sequence reads: CASSILTGGSEQFF. The CDR3 DNA sequence: TGTGCCAGTAGTATATTGACAGGGGGTAGTGAGCAGTTCTTC.

The chain links TRBV28 to TRBJ1-1, with 8 positions matching TRBD1. The J segment lost 4 bases and the V segment lost 6 bases, leaving 10 bases of the junction unmatched. CDR1 is MDHEN, CDR2 SYDVKM, per germline. The CDR3 runs to 15 residues. CDR3: CASRRYGQGSTEAFF. CDR3 bases: TGTGCCAGCAGAAGATATGGACAGGGAAGCACTGAAGCTTTCTTT.

This chain connects TRBV6-1 to TRBJ2-7; D gene unclear. Germline V gene data show CDR1 as MNHNS and CDR2 as SASEGT. The CDR3 covers 12 residues. V lost 5 bases, J lost 0 bases, and 5 bases lay in between. The CDR3 loop is CASSRASYEQYF. Written as DNA, the CDR3 is TGTGCCAGCAGTAGGGCCTCCTACGAGCAGTACTTC.